Presented here are 22 T cell receptor beta chains from one specimen sequenced in a study of cytomegalovirus exposure and HLA in healthy donors. The method was immunoSEQ multiplex PCR; TCRdb's version includes in-frame clones alone and lacks a portion of them. Of 120,000 or so clones in the sample, over 75% were seen once. Sequenced input: PBMCs. These receptors all come from a woman aged 25 to 45 in good health and CMV-seronegative.

Note on this clone: An end of the junction differs from the germline gene, which may be a read error. The chain carries TRBV29-1 and TRBJ2-1, with D possibly being TRBD2 (6 bases). Germline-derived CDR1 and CDR2 are SQVTM and ANQGSEA. The CDR3 is made up of 13 amino acids. CDR3 region: CSVPGGPSNGQFF. CDR3 nucleotides: TGCAGCGTCCCCGGGGGACCCTCCAATGGGCAGTTCTTC.

J is TRBJ2-7 and V is TRBV10-3; 8 bases match TRBD2. Looked up from germline, CDR1 is ENHRY and CDR2 is SYGVKD. The CDR3 is made up of 13 amino acids. The V gene end was trimmed by 7 bases and the J gene end by 4 bases; junction bases not matched to a gene: 6. This chain's CDR3 is CAIKGLGRYEQYF. DNA for the CDR3: TGTGCCATCAAGGGACTAGGGCGATACGAGCAGTACTTC.

The chain joins TRBV5-4 to TRBJ2-3; D may be TRBD2 (6 bases). The CDR3 loop spans 14 amino acids. V shed 3 bases and J shed 5 bases, with 13 bases lying between them. Germline V gene data show CDR1 as SGHNT and CDR2 as YYREEE (reference sequence). CDR3 DNA: TGTGCCAGCAGCTCCCGGGACTCGGTAGATACGCAGTATTTT. Its protein product is CASSSRDSVDTQYF.

This clone was seen once. The genes are TRBV6-5 and TRBJ1-5, with no clear D. The CDR3 extends over 15 amino acids. V was clipped by 0 bases and J by 4 bases, with 10 bases between them. Germline values: CDR1 MNHEY, CDR2 SVGAGI. CDR3 protein: CASSYSPTGNQPQHF. CDR3 DNA sequence: TGTGCCAGCAGTTACTCCCCGACGGGTAATCAGCCCCAGCATTTT.

This clone was seen just once. The rearrangement joins TRBV5-4 to TRBJ2-2; 9 bases agree with TRBD1. The CDR3 sequence is 15 residues long. Germline CDR1 SGHNT, CDR2 YYREEE (reference sequence). Losses at the gene ends were 4 bases for V and 4 bases for J; bases not matched to a gene: 5. The CDR3 region is CASSGRQGGTGELFF. Written as DNA, the CDR3 is TGTGCCAGCAGCGGGAGACAGGGGGGCACCGGGGAGCTGTTTTTT.

This clone was seen a single time. The V and J genes are TRBV19 and TRBJ2-7, with TRBD2 identical over 7 bases. The CDR3 has 17 amino acids. The V gene's germline CDR1 is LNHDA and CDR2 SQIVND (reference sequence). J lost 6 bases, V lost 5 bases, and 19 bases had no gene match. CDR3 sequence: CASSALSAGNPLSEQYF. The CDR3 DNA reads TGTGCCAGTAGTGCCCTCTCAGCGGGGAACCCCTTATCCGAGCAGTACTTC.

The rearrangement uses TRBV6-5 and TRBJ1-1; no firm D call. CDR1 and CDR2 (germline): MNHEY, SVGAGI. The germline V and J ends were trimmed by 5 bases and 3 bases, with 7 bases remaining between them. The CDR3 is 12 amino acids. CDR3 amino acids: CASSSRYTEAFF. The CDR3 coding sequence is TGTGCCAGCAGTAGTCGGTACACTGAAGCTTTCTTT.

A few counts support this clone. The rearrangement joins TRBV21-1 to TRBJ1-1; the table's D call of TRBD1 was not tested on the DNA. TRBV21-1 is tagged as a pseudogene. CDR3 length equals 16 residues. The CDR3 loop is CASSKAGQGWDTEAFF. The CDR3 DNA reads as TGTGCCAGCAGCAAAGCGGGACAGGGGTGGGACACTGAAGCTTTCTTT.

V gene TRBV27 combines with J gene TRBJ2-5, with TRBD1 matching over 7 bases. The J segment lost 4 bases and the V segment lost 2 bases, leaving 4 bases of the junction unmatched. The CDR3 is 14 residues long. Germline CDR1 MNHEY, CDR2 SMNVEV (reference sequence). The CDR3 DNA reads TGTGCCAGCAGTTTAACTTGGGACAGAGAGACCCAGTACTTC. It is translated as CASSLTWDRETQYF.

The rearrangement links TRBV9 to TRBJ1-3, with TRBD1 identical over 7 bases. The V gene's germline CDR1 is SGDLS and CDR2 YYNGEE. CDR3 size: 14 residues. V trimming: 4 bases; J trimming: 9 bases; junction bases outside the gene matches: 10. CDR3: CASSLRQGPGTIYF. The CDR3 DNA follows: TGTGCCAGCAGCCTAAGACAGGGCCCAGGCACCATATATTTT.

The chain carries TRBV11-2 and TRBJ2-3; TRBD2 agrees at 8 bases. V was pared by 4 bases and J by 5 bases, with 14 bases of the junction left unmatched. This CDR3 contains 17 residues. Germline V gene sequence: CDR1 SGHAT, CDR2 FQNNGV. The CDR3 region is CASSSGRRGVSGDTQYF. CDR3 in DNA: TGTGCCAGCAGCTCGGGGAGGCGGGGGGTGAGTGGAGATACGCAGTATTTT.

CDR3: CALLSRTDMNTEAFF. CDR3 sequence (DNA): TGTGCCTTACTCTCCCGGACGGACATGAACACTGAAGCTTTCTTT. The chain uses TRBV30 and TRBJ1-1; D is possibly TRBD1 (5 bases). Germline CDR1 reads GTSNPN; CDR2 reads SVGIG (reference sequence). This CDR3 comprises 15 residues. The ends were cut back, 7 bases at V and 0 bases at J, with 18 bases in the middle.

Only a few counts were recorded for this clone. The V call is TRBV9, the J call TRBJ2-5; 12 nucleotides match TRBD1. CDR1 SGDLS and CDR2 YYNGEE come from the germline V gene. Trimming took 4 bases from V and 5 from J; bases not matched to a gene: 9. The CDR3 runs to 16 residues. The CDR3 DNA reads as TGTGCCAGCAGCCCTCGGGACAGGGGGCGCGGTGAGACCCAGTACTTC. It yields the protein CASSPRDRGRGETQYF.

The chain joins TRBV2 to TRBJ2-2; 7 bases are shared with TRBD1. The germline V gene encodes CDR1 SNHLY and CDR2 FYNNEI. V trimming: 6 bases; J trimming: 6 bases; junction bases outside the gene matches: 7. This CDR3 has 14 residues. The CDR3 protein is CASRSYTGAGELFF. The CDR3 nucleotides are TGTGCCAGCAGAAGTTATACAGGGGCCGGGGAGCTGTTTTTT.

This chain uses TRBV5-5 with TRBJ1-3; D unclear. V shed 0 bases and J shed 0 bases, with 7 bases lying between them. The CDR3 extends over 15 amino acids. From germline, CDR1 is SGHKS and CDR2 YYEKEE (reference sequence). CDR3 loop: CASSLEISSGNTIYF. DNA for the CDR3: TGTGCCAGCAGCTTGGAAATCAGCTCTGGAAACACCATATATTTT.

This clone was seen just once. The rearrangement uses TRBV27 and TRBJ1-4; 8 nucleotides match TRBD1. J was trimmed by 0 bases and V by 5 bases; bases with no gene match: 5. The CDR3 is made up of 16 amino acids. Looked up from germline, CDR1 is MNHEY and CDR2 is SMNVEV (reference sequence). The CDR3 sequence: CASSPLQGATNEKLFF. The CDR3, as DNA: TGTGCCAGCAGTCCACTACAGGGGGCAACTAATGAAAAACTGTTTTTT. The entire variable domain, with the rest obtained from reference TRBV27 and TRBJ1-4, is as follows: EAQVTQNPRYLITVTGKKLTVTCSQNMNHEYMSWYRQDPGLGLRQIYYSMNVEVTDKGDVPEGYKVSRKEKRNFPLILESPSPNQTSLYFCASSPLQGATNEKLFFGSGTQLSVL.

The chain uses TRBV18 and TRBJ1-2, with D possibly matching TRBD1 (6 bases). In germline, CDR1 is KGHSH, CDR2 LQKENI. The CDR3 spans 15 residues. Trimming cost V 1 base and J 5 bases, with 14 bases left between them. CDR3 sequence (DNA): TGTGCCAGCTCACCACGATCAGGGGTCGGGTATGGCTACACCTTC. This gives the protein CASSPRSGVGYGYTF.

The table lists this clone with a few counts. The J gene is TRBJ1-5, the V gene TRBV10-3; perhaps TRBD1 as D (6 bases). Germline CDR1 reads ENHRY; CDR2 reads SYGVKD. CDR3 length equals 17 residues. V shed 3 bases and J shed 3 bases, with 18 bases lying between them. The CDR3 here is CAISDRGGGPVNQPQHF. Here the CDR3 DNA reads TGTGCCATCAGTGATAGGGGAGGGGGGCCCGTCAATCAGCCCCAGCATTTT.

This clone was detected once. The chain uses TRBV30 and TRBJ2-1, with 12 bases matching TRBD2. CDR1 is GTSNPN and CDR2 is SVGIG in the germline V gene (reference sequence). The J segment lost 0 bases and the V segment lost 2 bases, leaving 11 bases of the junction unmatched. The CDR3 sequence is 19 residues long. This CDR3 reads CAWSQTSGGLISSYNEQFF. Written as DNA, the CDR3 is TGTGCCTGGAGTCAGACTAGCGGGGGCCTTATCAGCTCCTACAATGAGCAGTTCTTC.

The V call is TRBV9, the J call TRBJ1-2; 10 bases line up with TRBD1. Germline CDR1 and CDR2: SGDLS and YYNGEE. V shed 4 bases and J 5 bases; nucleotides not matched to a gene: 8. The CDR3 contains 15 residues. The DNA for the CDR3 is TGTGCCAGCAGCAGCCTCCGGGACAGGGGTTATGGCTACACCTTC. This codes for CASSSLRDRGYGYTF.

The CDR3 DNA reads as TGTGCCAGTAGCCGCCAACAGAGTGGCCTTTATGGCTACACCTTC. This translates into CASSRQQSGLYGYTF. The chain joins TRBV19 to TRBJ1-2; D remains ambiguous. V lost 6 bases, J lost 5 bases, and 19 bases lay in between. Germline V lookup: CDR1 LNHDA, CDR2 SQIVND (reference sequence). The CDR3 has 15 residues.

The chain carries TRBV6-5 and TRBJ1-4; the match to TRBD1 covers 11 bases. The germline V gene has CDR1 MNHEY and CDR2 SVGAGI. Germline trimming cut 4 bases from V and 11 bases from J; bases unmatched to any gene: 6. This CDR3 is 14 amino acids long. CDR3 coding DNA: TGTGCCAGCAGTTCGGACAGGGGGCGGGGGAAACTGTTTTTT. Encoded protein: CASSSDRGRGKLFF.